These 4 T cell receptor beta chains were all obtained from the same sample, sequenced in a study of T-cell reconstitution after alpha-beta-depleted transplantation in children. The authors prepared the TCRbeta library with unique molecular identifiers. Each CDR3 protein is one row after TCRdb ran MiXCR on the PCR reads. The data hold nearly 550,000 distinct CDR3 sequences, with approximately 20% observed a single time. Sequenced material: PBMCs from the stem cell graft donor, taken from the stem cell graft. The receptors shown here come from a human donor who donated a stem cell graft to a child with acute lymphoblastic leukemia.

The chain links TRBV24-1 to TRBJ2-1; 7 nucleotides match TRBD1. Germline trimming cut 4 bases from V and 4 bases from J; bases unmatched to any gene: 6. Per germline, CDR1 KGHDR and CDR2 SFDVKD. This CDR3 contains 15 residues. The CDR3 protein is CATSDAGTAYNEQFF. The CDR3 bases are TGTGCCACCAGTGACGCCGGGACAGCGTACAATGAGCAGTTCTTC.

The genes are TRBV20-1 and TRBJ2-1; D ambiguous. The CDR3 runs to 14 residues. V dropped 0 bases and J dropped 7 bases, with 13 bases sitting between them. CDR1 is DFQATT, CDR2 SNEGSKA, per germline (reference sequence). The CDR3 loop reads CSARDLSQRNEQFF. Here the CDR3 DNA reads TGCAGTGCTAGAGATCTATCCCAACGGAATGAGCAGTTCTTC.

In its sample, this clonotype was seen a few times. This chain uses TRBV7-9 with TRBJ1-5; no clear D. Trimming took 1 base from V and 7 from J, leaving 8 bases between them. The germline gives CDR1 SEHNR, CDR2 FQNEAQ (reference sequence). The CDR3 sequence is 13 residues long. The CDR3: CASSLVSTQPQHF. CDR3 bases: TGTGCCAGCAGCTTAGTGTCCACCCAGCCCCAGCATTTT. Using reference TRBV7-9 and TRBJ1-5 for the parts outside the CDR3, the full variable domain is DTGVSQNPRHKITKRGQNVTFRCDPISEHNRLYWYRQTLGQGPEFLTYFQNEAQLEKSRLLSDRFSAERPKGSFSTLEIQRTEQGDSAMYLCASSLVSTQPQHFGDGTRLSIL.

This chain connects TRBV2 to TRBJ2-1, with TRBD2 identical over 7 bases. Germline V gives CDR1 SNHLY, CDR2 FYNNEI. J lost 0 bases, V lost 8 bases, and 7 bases had no gene match. The CDR3 length is 15 residues. CDR3 sequence: CASQTLADSYNEQFF. Written as DNA, the CDR3 is TGTGCCAGCCAAACTCTAGCGGACTCCTACAATGAGCAGTTCTTC. The full variable domain, rest sourced from reference TRBV2 and TRBJ2-1, is EPEVTQTPSHQVTQMGQEVILRCVPISNHLYFYWYRQILGQKVEFLVSFYNNEISEKSEIFDDQFSVERPDGSNFTLKIRSTKLEDSAMYFCASQTLADSYNEQFFGPGTRLTVL.